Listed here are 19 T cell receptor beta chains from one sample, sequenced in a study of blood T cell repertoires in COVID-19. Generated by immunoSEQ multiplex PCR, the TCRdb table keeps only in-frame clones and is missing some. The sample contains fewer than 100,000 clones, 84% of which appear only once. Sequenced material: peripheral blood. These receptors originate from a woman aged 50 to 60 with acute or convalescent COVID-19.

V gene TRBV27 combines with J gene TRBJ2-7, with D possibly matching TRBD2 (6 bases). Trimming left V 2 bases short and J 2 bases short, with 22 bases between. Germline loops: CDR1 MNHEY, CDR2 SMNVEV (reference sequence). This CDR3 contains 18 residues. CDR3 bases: TGTGCCAGCAGTTTAAGGTGGACGGGAGACTCGCGAACCTACGAGCAGTACTTC. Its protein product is CASSLRWTGDSRTYEQYF.

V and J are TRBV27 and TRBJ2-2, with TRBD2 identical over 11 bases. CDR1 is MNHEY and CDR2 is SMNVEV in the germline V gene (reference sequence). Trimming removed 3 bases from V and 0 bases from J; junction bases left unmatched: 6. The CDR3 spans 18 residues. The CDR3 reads CASSFYRLAGSNTGELFF. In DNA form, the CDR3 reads TGTGCCAGCAGTTTTTATCGACTAGCGGGGTCGAACACCGGGGAGCTGTTTTTT.

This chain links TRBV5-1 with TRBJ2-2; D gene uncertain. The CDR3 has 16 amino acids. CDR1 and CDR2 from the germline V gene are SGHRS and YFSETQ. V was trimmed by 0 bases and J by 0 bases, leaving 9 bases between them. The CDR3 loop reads CASSLAGRPNTGELFF. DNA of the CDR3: TGCGCCAGCAGCTTGGCTGGCAGGCCGAACACCGGGGAGCTGTTTTTT.

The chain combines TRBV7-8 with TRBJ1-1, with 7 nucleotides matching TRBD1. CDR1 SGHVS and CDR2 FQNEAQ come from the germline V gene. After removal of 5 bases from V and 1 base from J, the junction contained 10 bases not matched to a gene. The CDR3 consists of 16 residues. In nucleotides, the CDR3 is TGTGCCAGCAGCCGACGAGGACAGGCCTCGAACACTGAAGCTTTCTTT. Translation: CASSRRGQASNTEAFF.

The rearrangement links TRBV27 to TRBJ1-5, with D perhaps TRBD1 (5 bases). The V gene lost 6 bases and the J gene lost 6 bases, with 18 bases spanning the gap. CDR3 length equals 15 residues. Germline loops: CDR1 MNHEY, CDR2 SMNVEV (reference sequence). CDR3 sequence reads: CASSFGGVLGQPQHF. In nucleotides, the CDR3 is TGTGCCAGCAGCTTCGGAGGGGTCTTAGGTCAGCCCCAGCATTTT.

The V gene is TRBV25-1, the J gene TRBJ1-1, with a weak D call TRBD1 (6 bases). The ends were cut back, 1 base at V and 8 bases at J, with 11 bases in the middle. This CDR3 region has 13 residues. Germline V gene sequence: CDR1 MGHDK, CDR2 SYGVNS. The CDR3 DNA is TGTGCCAGCAGTGAATTTCCGGACAGCGAAGCTTTCTTT. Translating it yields CASSEFPDSEAFF.

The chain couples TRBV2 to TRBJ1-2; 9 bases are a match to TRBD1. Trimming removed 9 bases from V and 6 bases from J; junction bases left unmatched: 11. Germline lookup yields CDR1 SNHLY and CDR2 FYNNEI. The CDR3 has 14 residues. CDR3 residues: CAREPGTGLNGYTF. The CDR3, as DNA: TGTGCCAGAGAACCCGGGACAGGGCTAAATGGCTACACCTTC. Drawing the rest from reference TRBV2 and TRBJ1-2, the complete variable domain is EPEVTQTPSHQVTQMGQEVILRCVPISNHLYFYWYRQILGQKVEFLVSFYNNEISEKSEIFDDQFSVERPDGSNFTLKIRSTKLEDSAMYFCAREPGTGLNGYTFGSGTRLTVV.

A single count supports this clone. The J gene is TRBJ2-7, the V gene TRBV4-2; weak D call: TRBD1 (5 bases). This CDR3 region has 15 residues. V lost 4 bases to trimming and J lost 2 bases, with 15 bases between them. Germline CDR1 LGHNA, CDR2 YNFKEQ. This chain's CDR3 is CASSPNPTDTYEQYF. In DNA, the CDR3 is TGTGCCAGCAGCCCAAACCCGACGGACACCTACGAGCAGTACTTC.

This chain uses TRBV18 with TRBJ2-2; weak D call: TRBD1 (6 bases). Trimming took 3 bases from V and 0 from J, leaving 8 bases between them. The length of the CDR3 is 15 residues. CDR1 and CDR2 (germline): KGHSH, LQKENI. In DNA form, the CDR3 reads TGTGCCAGCTCACCGACAGGAGCGAACACCGGGGAGCTGTTTTTT. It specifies CASSPTGANTGELFF.

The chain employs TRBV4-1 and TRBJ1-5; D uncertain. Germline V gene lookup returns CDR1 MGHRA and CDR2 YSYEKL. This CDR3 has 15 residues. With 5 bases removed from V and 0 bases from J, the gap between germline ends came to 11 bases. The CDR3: CASSSSVYSNQPQHF. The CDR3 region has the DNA TGCGCCAGCAGCTCGTCGGTGTATAGCAATCAGCCCCAGCATTTT.

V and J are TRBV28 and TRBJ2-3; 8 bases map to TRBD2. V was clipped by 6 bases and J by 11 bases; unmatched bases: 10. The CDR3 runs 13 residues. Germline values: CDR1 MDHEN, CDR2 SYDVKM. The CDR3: CASRATSGVEQYF. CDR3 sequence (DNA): TGTGCCAGCAGGGCAACTAGCGGAGTTGAGCAGTATTTT.

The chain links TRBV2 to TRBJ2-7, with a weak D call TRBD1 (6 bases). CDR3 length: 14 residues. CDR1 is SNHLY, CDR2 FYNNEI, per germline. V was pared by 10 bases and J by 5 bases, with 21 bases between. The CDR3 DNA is TGTGCCACCCAGGGGCCCCGGAGAGGGGACGAGCAGTACTTC. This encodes CATQGPRRGDEQYF.

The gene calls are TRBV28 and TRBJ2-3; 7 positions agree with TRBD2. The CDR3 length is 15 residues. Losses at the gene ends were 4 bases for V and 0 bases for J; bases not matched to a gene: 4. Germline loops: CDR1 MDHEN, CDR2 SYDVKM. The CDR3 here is CASSSGGGSTDTQYF. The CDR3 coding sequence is TGTGCCAGCAGTTCTGGGGGGGGTAGCACAGATACGCAGTATTTT.

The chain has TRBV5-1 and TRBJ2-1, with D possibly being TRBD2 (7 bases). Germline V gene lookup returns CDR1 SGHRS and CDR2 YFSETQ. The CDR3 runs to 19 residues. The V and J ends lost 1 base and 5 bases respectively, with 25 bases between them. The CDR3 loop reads CASSLSDGGRILKNNEQFF. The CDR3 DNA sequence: TGCGCCAGCAGCTTGAGTGACGGGGGGCGAATCCTTAAAAACAATGAGCAGTTCTTC.

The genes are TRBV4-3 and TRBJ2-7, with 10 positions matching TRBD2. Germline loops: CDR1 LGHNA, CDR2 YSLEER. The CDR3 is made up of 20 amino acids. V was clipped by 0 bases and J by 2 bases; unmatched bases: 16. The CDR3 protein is CASSQDPPTFSAGGTYEQYF. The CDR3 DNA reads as TGCGCCAGCAGCCAAGATCCACCCACATTTTCAGCGGGAGGGACCTACGAGCAGTACTTC.

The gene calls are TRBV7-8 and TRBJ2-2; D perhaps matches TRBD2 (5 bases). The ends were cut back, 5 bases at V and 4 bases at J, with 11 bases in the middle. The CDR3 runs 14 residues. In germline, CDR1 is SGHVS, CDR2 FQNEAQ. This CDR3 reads CASSTRASTGELFF. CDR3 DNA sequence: TGTGCCAGCAGCACTAGGGCGAGCACCGGGGAGCTGTTTTTT.

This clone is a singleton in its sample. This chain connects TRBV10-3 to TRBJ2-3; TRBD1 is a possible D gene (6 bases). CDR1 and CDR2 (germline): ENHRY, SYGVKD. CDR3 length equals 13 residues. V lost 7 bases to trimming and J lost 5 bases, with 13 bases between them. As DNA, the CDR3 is TGTGCCATCAAAGGGGGAGTGGGAGATACGCAGTATTTT. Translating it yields CAIKGGVGDTQYF.

The CDR3 sequence is CASSPGTGGGNEQFF. In DNA form, the CDR3 reads TGTGCCAGCAGCCCCGGGACAGGGGGAGGTAATGAGCAGTTCTTC. V usage is TRBV5-4 and J usage is TRBJ2-1; 11 positions match TRBD1. The J segment lost 7 bases and the V segment lost 4 bases, leaving 7 bases of the junction unmatched. This CDR3 has 15 residues. CDR1 is SGHNT and CDR2 is YYREEE in the germline V gene (reference sequence).

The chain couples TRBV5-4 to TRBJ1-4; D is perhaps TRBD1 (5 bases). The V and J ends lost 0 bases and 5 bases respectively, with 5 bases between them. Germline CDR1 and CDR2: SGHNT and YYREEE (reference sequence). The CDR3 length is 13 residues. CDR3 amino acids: CASSLGQNEKLFF. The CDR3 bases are TGTGCCAGCAGCTTGGGACAGAATGAAAAACTGTTTTTT. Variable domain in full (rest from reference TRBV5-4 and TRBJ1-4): ETGVTQSPTHLIKTRGQQVTLRCSSQSGHNTVSWYQQALGQGPQFIFQYYREEENGRGNFPPRFSGLQFPNYSSELNVNALELDDSALYLCASSLGQNEKLFFGSGTQLSVL.